A selection of T cell receptor beta chains follows, all from one sample in a study of glioma-infiltrating T cells. MiXCR, applied by TCRdb to the multiplex PCR reads, yields one record per CDR3 protein. The data contain roughly 190,000 distinct CDR3 sequences, over 25% of them singletons. Sequencing was performed on glioma tissue, nonneoplastic brain tissue, or PBMCs (not recorded which). The receptor source for this set is a human donor with low-grade glioma or glioblastoma, undergoing nonglioma brain surgery, or in good health (not recorded which). The CDR3 runs from the conserved cysteine through the conserved F or W. A D gene is named only where the DNA matches it firmly. Where a row states a size, it is once, few, many or the class of an expanded clone; other rows omit it.

CDR3: CASSFAVGETQYF
DNA: TGTGCCAGCAGCTTCGCTGTTGGCGAGACCCAGTACTTC
J: TRBJ2-5
V: TRBV7-7
D: .
size: few

CDR3: CASSRQGTDTGELFF
DNA: TGCGCCAGCAGCAGACAGGGTACGGACACCGGGGAGCTGTTTTTT
J: TRBJ2-2
V: TRBV4-1
D: TRBD1
size: few

CDR3: CASRGDWAAGELFF
DNA: TGTGCCAGTAGGGGGGACTGGGCGGCCGGGGAGCTGTTTTTT
J: TRBJ2-2
V: TRBV19
D: .
size: few

CDR3: CASRTSGARSSTDTQYF
DNA: TGTGCCAGCAGGACTAGCGGAGCCCGGAGCAGCACAGATACGCAGTATTTT
J: TRBJ2-3
V: TRBV7-2
D: TRBD2
size: many

CDR3: CASSSGQGARLGGYTF
DNA: TGTGCCAGCAGTTCAGGACAGGGGGCGAGGTTGGGTGGCTACACCTTC
J: TRBJ1-2
V: TRBV6-1
D: TRBD1
size: many

CDR3: CASSYLMNTEAFF
DNA: TGTGCCAGCAGTTACTTGATGAACACTGAAGCTTTCTTT
J: TRBJ1-1
V: TRBV6-2/TRBV6-3
D: .
size: many

CDR3: CASSHDVRDSGMNGYTF
DNA: TGCGCCAGCAGCCACGATGTCCGGGACAGCGGAATGAATGGCTACACCTTC
J: TRBJ1-2
V: TRBV4-1
D: TRBD1
size: .

CDR3: CASSQEQGPDNEQFF
DNA: TGCGCCAGCAGCCAAGAGCAGGGCCCCGACAATGAGCAGTTCTTC
J: TRBJ2-1
V: TRBV4-3
D: .
size: many

CDR3: CASSPRGGQGYEQYF
DNA: TGTGCCAGCAGTCCCCGAGGAGGACAGGGCTACGAGCAGTACTTC
J: TRBJ2-7
V: TRBV25-1
D: TRBD1
size: many

CDR3: CASSLLADNEQFF
DNA: TGCGCCAGCAGCCTTTTAGCGGACAATGAGCAGTTCTTC
J: TRBJ2-1
V: TRBV4-1
D: .
size: many

CDR3: CASSPGLAGEMDTGELFF
DNA: TGCGCCAGCAGCCCGGGACTGGCGGGAGAAATGGACACCGGGGAGCTGTTTTTT
J: TRBJ2-2
V: TRBV4-1
D: TRBD2
size: .

CDR3: CASSLPSLADNEQFF
DNA: TGTGCCAGCAGCTTACCTTCATTAGCGGACAATGAGCAGTTCTTC
J: TRBJ2-1
V: TRBV7-2
D: .
size: .

CDR3: CSAKNNIPGQGSGASVLTF
DNA: TGTAGTGCTAAAAACAACATACCGGGACAGGGATCCGGGGCCAGCGTCCTGACTTTC
J: TRBJ2-6
V: TRBV20-1
D: TRBD1
size: .

CDR3: CSDSQASGTDTQYF
DNA: TGCAGTGATAGTCAAGCTAGCGGCACAGATACGCAGTATTTT
J: TRBJ2-3
V: TRBV20-1
D: .
size: .

CDR3: CASSFSGTGGYTF
DNA: TGTGCCAGCAGTTTCTCCGGGACAGGGGGCTACACCTTC
J: TRBJ1-2
V: TRBV27
D: TRBD1
size: many

CDR3: CASSPGVGQKNTEAFF
DNA: TGTGCCAGCAGCCCGGGGGTGGGACAAAAAAACACTGAAGCTTTCTTT
J: TRBJ1-1
V: TRBV28
D: .
size: many

CDR3: CASSQTYGATKAFF
DNA: TGTGCCAGCAGCCAGACCTACGGGGCTACTAAAGCTTTCTTT
J: TRBJ1-1
V: TRBV6-1
D: .
size: .

CDR3: CASSLDGTTPDEQFF
DNA: TGCGCCAGCAGCTTGGACGGGACCACTCCCGATGAGCAGTTCTTC
J: TRBJ2-1
V: TRBV5-1
D: .
size: .

CDR3: CASSYSSGQPLTDTQYF
DNA: TGTGCCAGCAGTTATAGCTCGGGACAGCCCCTCACAGATACGCAGTATTTT
J: TRBJ2-3
V: TRBV6-5
D: TRBD1
size: many

CDR3: CASSLMGGGTGANVLTF
DNA: TGTGCCAGCAGCTTAATGGGGGGCGGAACTGGGGCCAACGTCCTGACTTTC
J: TRBJ2-6
V: TRBV28
D: .
size: .

CDR3: CSAGGGRGDGEQYF
DNA: TGCAGTGCGGGAGGGGGGCGGGGTGACGGCGAGCAGTACTTC
J: TRBJ2-7
V: TRBV20-1
D: .
size: many

CDR3: CSATRLASLDEQYF
DNA: TGCAGTGCTACTCGACTGGCTTCTCTGGACGAGCAGTACTTC
J: TRBJ2-7
V: TRBV20-1
D: .
size: many

CDR3: CSADPGTGIVKGYTF
DNA: TGCAGCGCCGATCCCGGGACAGGGATAGTTAAAGGCTACACCTTC
J: TRBJ1-2
V: TRBV29-1
D: TRBD1
size: many

CDR3: CASALPWGSPGELFF
DNA: TGTGCCAGCGCCCTCCCGTGGGGTAGCCCCGGGGAGCTGTTTTTT
J: TRBJ2-2
V: TRBV7-2
D: .
size: many

CDR3: CASSPQQPNSPLHF
DNA: TGTGCCAGCTCACCACAACAACCAAATTCACCCCTCCACTTT
J: TRBJ1-6
V: TRBV18
D: .
size: many

CDR3: CATSDSTGTADEQYF
DNA: TGTGCCACCAGTGATTCCACAGGGACAGCCGACGAGCAGTACTTC
J: TRBJ2-7
V: TRBV24-1
D: TRBD1
size: many

CDR3: CASSRDLPTDTQYF
DNA: TGTGCCAGCAGCCGAGACCTGCCCACAGATACGCAGTATTTT
J: TRBJ2-3
V: TRBV3-1
D: .
size: .

CDR3: CASSYSATDTQYF
DNA: TGTGCCAGCAGTTATTCAGCCACAGATACGCAGTATTTT
J: TRBJ2-3
V: TRBV6-2/TRBV6-3
D: .
size: many

CDR3: CASSDSRLTRTYEQYF
DNA: TGTGCCAGCAGTGATAGTCGGTTGACTAGGACTTACGAGCAGTACTTC
J: TRBJ2-7
V: TRBV6-1
D: .
size: many

CDR3: CSAPPYAVNTEAFF
DNA: TGCAGTGCTCCGCCCTACGCAGTGAACACTGAAGCTTTCTTT
J: TRBJ1-1
V: TRBV20-1
D: .
size: many

CDR3: CSATDRKETQYF
DNA: TGCAGTGCCACAGACAGAAAAGAGACCCAGTACTTC
J: TRBJ2-5
V: TRBV20-1
D: .
size: many

CDR3: CSVGGSPNEQYF
DNA: TGCAGCGTTGGAGGGTCCCCCAACGAGCAGTACTTC
J: TRBJ2-7
V: TRBV29-1
D: .
size: many

CDR3: CSARSDSYEQYF
DNA: TGCAGTGCTAGGTCGGATTCCTACGAGCAGTACTTC
J: TRBJ2-7
V: TRBV20-1
D: .
size: many

CDR3: CASRLPTGGNSPLHF
DNA: TGTGCCAGCAGACTACCGACAGGGGGGAATTCACCCCTCCACTTT
J: TRBJ1-6
V: TRBV6-1
D: TRBD1
size: many

CDR3: CASSWMGTDTQYF
DNA: TGTGCCAGCAGCTGGATGGGCACAGATACGCAGTATTTT
J: TRBJ2-3
V: TRBV7-6
D: .
size: many

CDR3: CVWDRSLNTEAFF
DNA: TGTGTCTGGGACAGGTCTCTGAACACTGAAGCTTTCTTT
J: TRBJ1-1
V: TRBV30
D: TRBD1
size: once

CDR3: CASSLDGNSYEQYF
DNA: TGTGCCAGCAGCTTGGACGGGAACTCCTACGAGCAGTACTTC
J: TRBJ2-7
V: TRBV7-9
D: .
size: many

CDR3: CASIRDAYNEQFF
DNA: TGTGCCAGCATCCGGGACGCCTACAATGAGCAGTTCTTC
J: TRBJ2-1
V: TRBV7-2
D: .
size: few

CDR3: CSARGGTYEQYF
DNA: TGCAGTGCTAGAGGGGGAACCTACGAGCAGTACTTC
J: TRBJ2-7
V: TRBV20-1
D: .
size: many

CDR3: CASTPGTSEYNEQFF
DNA: TGTGCCAGCACGCCCGGGACTAGCGAGTACAATGAGCAGTTCTTC
J: TRBJ2-1
V: TRBV6-2/TRBV6-3
D: TRBD2
size: many

CDR3: CASSFGGLGEAFF
DNA: TGTGCCAGCAGTTTCGGGGGGCTGGGTGAAGCTTTCTTT
J: TRBJ1-1
V: TRBV27
D: .
size: many

CDR3: CASTSFIQAGYTF
DNA: TGTGCCAGCACCAGTTTCATCCAAGCTGGCTACACCTTC
J: TRBJ1-2
V: TRBV12-3/TRBV12-4
D: .
size: many

CDR3: CSSTAGATETQYF
DNA: TGTTCCAGTACCGCGGGAGCGACGGAGACCCAGTACTTC
J: TRBJ2-5
V: TRBV19
D: TRBD2
size: .

CDR3: CASSYSTASYGYTF
DNA: TGTGCCAGCAGTTACTCGACAGCTTCTTATGGCTACACCTTC
J: TRBJ1-2
V: TRBV6-5
D: .
size: many

CDR3: CASSFGTPETQYF
DNA: TGTGCCAGCAGCTTCGGGACTCCAGAGACCCAGTACTTC
J: TRBJ2-5
V: TRBV7-9
D: .
size: .

CDR3: CASSQDRRYEQYF
DNA: TGCGCCAGCAGCCAAGATCGCAGATACGAGCAGTACTTC
J: TRBJ2-7
V: TRBV4-1
D: .
size: many

CDR3: CATSDGSGAEAFF
DNA: TGTGCCACCAGTGACGGTTCGGGCGCTGAAGCTTTCTTT
J: TRBJ1-1
V: TRBV24-1
D: .
size: many

CDR3: CASSRQVDEKLFF
DNA: TGTGCCAGCTCACGGCAGGTAGACGAAAAACTGTTTTTT
J: TRBJ1-4
V: TRBV18
D: .
size: .

CDR3: CASSLYGGGNIKYF
DNA: TGTGCCAGCAGTTTATATGGGGGGGGAAACATTAAGTACTTC
J: TRBJ2-4
V: TRBV27
D: TRBD2
size: few

CDR3: CAISESTGNQPQHF
DNA: TGTGCCATCAGTGAGTCTACAGGGAATCAGCCCCAGCATTTT
J: TRBJ1-5
V: TRBV10-3
D: .
size: many

CDR3: CASSQIDGDSPLHF
DNA: TGCGCCAGCAGCCAGATTGATGGGGACTCACCCCTCCACTTT
J: TRBJ1-6
V: TRBV4-3
D: .
size: many

CDR3: CATSRDLRGLAGEQYF
DNA: TGTGCCACCAGCAGAGACCTTCGGGGACTAGCGGGCGAGCAGTACTTC
J: TRBJ2-7
V: TRBV15
D: TRBD2
size: many

CDR3: CSATTSGTGDTQYF
DNA: TGCAGTGCGACCACTAGCGGGACCGGAGATACGCAGTATTTT
J: TRBJ2-3
V: TRBV20-1
D: TRBD2
size: many

CDR3: CASSPLGAGDSNQPQHF
DNA: TGTGCCAGCAGTCCCCTCGGGGCAGGGGATAGCAATCAGCCCCAGCATTTT
J: TRBJ1-5
V: TRBV6-2/TRBV6-3
D: .
size: many

CDR3: CASSPERAYEQYF
DNA: TGTGCCAGCAGCCCGGAAAGGGCCTACGAGCAGTACTTC
J: TRBJ2-7
V: TRBV5-6
D: .
size: .

CDR3: CASSIGADRADQPQHF
DNA: TGTGCCAGTAGTATTGGAGCGGACAGGGCTGATCAGCCCCAGCATTTT
J: TRBJ1-5
V: TRBV19
D: TRBD1
size: .